This T cell receptor (beta chain) was obtained from a study of blood T cell repertoires in COVID-19. The germline V gene encodes CDR1 SGHNT and CDR2 YENEEA. The ends lost 5 bases at V and 4 bases at J; junction bases unmatched: 8. This CDR3 region has 15 residues. The data were produced by immunoSEQ multiplex PCR, yet TCRdb's version contains in-frame clones alone and is incomplete. The sample has roughly 520,000 clones; approximately 87% are singletons. Material: PBMCs or T cells enriched from blood (not recorded which). The TCR was taken from a woman aged 40 to 50 who had recovered from COVID-19. The chain has TRBV11-3 and TRBJ2-1; 7 bases align to TRBD1. CDR3 DNA sequence: TGTGCCAGCAGCAACGGACAGGCGTTTTACAATGAGCAGTTCTTC. It specifies CASSNGQAFYNEQFF.